The rows below give T cell receptor beta chains drawn from one sample of a study of vaccination effects on CD4 cells after COVID-19. Sequenced by immunoSEQ multiplex PCR; TCRdb stores in-frame clones only, minus some. The sample has 30,000 to 45,000 clones; roughly 70% are singletons. For these receptors, no antigen is known. The starting material was CD4+ T cells from PBMCs cultured with SARS-CoV-2 spike peptides, obtained before COVID-19 vaccination. Receptors were obtained from a human donor who received a COVID-19 vaccine. Both conserved end residues are part of each CDR3. A D gene is named only where the DNA matches it firmly. Clone size is stated in some rows and not others, as once, few, many or a class when expanded.

D gene: NA
clone size: NA
V gene: TRBV5-1
J gene: TRBJ1-1
CDR3 protein: CASSLGRGNTEAFF
CDR3 DNA: TGCGCCAGCAGCTTGGGCAGGGGGAACACTGAAGCTTTCTTT

D gene: NA
clone size: NA
V gene: TRBV7-8
J gene: TRBJ2-7
CDR3 protein: CASSLGHLTSYEQYF
CDR3 DNA: TGTGCCAGCAGCCTGGGACACCTTACTTCCTACGAGCAGTACTTC

D gene: TRBD1
clone size: few
V gene: TRBV7-3
J gene: TRBJ1-6
CDR3 protein: CASRSTGGDSPLHF
CDR3 DNA: TGTGCCAGCAGGTCGACAGGGGGGGATTCACCCCTCCACTTT

D gene: NA
clone size: few
V gene: TRBV30
J gene: TRBJ1-2
CDR3 protein: CAWSVALNYGYTF
CDR3 DNA: TGTGCCTGGAGTGTAGCCTTGAACTATGGCTACACCTTC

D gene: NA
clone size: NA
V gene: TRBV27
J gene: TRBJ1-3
CDR3 protein: CASIHRVLGNTIYF
CDR3 DNA: TGTGCCAGTATTCATCGGGTTCTCGGAAACACCATATATTTT

D gene: TRBD2
clone size: NA
V gene: TRBV7-2
J gene: TRBJ2-2
CDR3 protein: CASSLVWTSGTGELFF
CDR3 DNA: TGTGCCAGCAGCTTAGTTTGGACTAGCGGCACCGGGGAGCTGTTTTTT

D gene: TRBD1
clone size: few
V gene: TRBV2
J gene: TRBJ1-1
CDR3 protein: CASTGTDEAFF
CDR3 DNA: TGTGCCAGCACCGGGACAGATGAAGCTTTCTTT

D gene: NA
clone size: few
V gene: TRBV19
J gene: TRBJ1-6
CDR3 protein: CASSIGQPGSPLHF
CDR3 DNA: TGTGCCAGTTCGATCGGACAGCCAGGATCACCCCTCCACTTT

D gene: NA
clone size: NA
V gene: TRBV19
J gene: TRBJ2-3
CDR3 protein: CASRPRGRITDTQYF
CDR3 DNA: TGTGCCAGTAGGCCTCGAGGGCGGATCACAGATACGCAGTATTTT

D gene: NA
clone size: NA
V gene: TRBV3-1/TRBV3-2
J gene: TRBJ2-1
CDR3 protein: CASSQVRGQYNEQFF
CDR3 DNA: TGTGCCAGCAGCCAAGTCAGGGGACAATACAATGAGCAGTTCTTC

D gene: TRBD2
clone size: NA
V gene: TRBV7-9
J gene: TRBJ2-3
CDR3 protein: CASSLAWGGMTDTQYF
CDR3 DNA: TGTGCCAGCAGCTTAGCGTGGGGAGGGATGACAGATACGCAGTATTTT

D gene: NA
clone size: NA
V gene: TRBV14
J gene: TRBJ1-1
CDR3 protein: CASSQGMGRTEAFF
CDR3 DNA: TGTGCCAGCAGCCAAGGAATGGGGAGGACTGAAGCTTTCTTT

D gene: NA
clone size: NA
V gene: TRBV7-8
J gene: TRBJ2-7
CDR3 protein: CASSPQGMHEQYF
CDR3 DNA: TGTGCCAGCAGCCCACAAGGTATGCACGAGCAGTACTTC

D gene: TRBD1
clone size: NA
V gene: TRBV7-2
J gene: TRBJ1-1
CDR3 protein: CASSFDRVERTEAFF
CDR3 DNA: TGTGCCAGCAGCTTCGACAGGGTGGAGCGGACTGAAGCTTTCTTT

D gene: TRBD1
clone size: few
V gene: TRBV19
J gene: TRBJ2-2
CDR3 protein: CASSSLAGTGGGGELFF
CDR3 DNA: TGTGCCAGTAGTTCCCTCGCTGGGACAGGTGGCGGCGGGGAGCTGTTTTTT

D gene: NA
clone size: NA
V gene: TRBV19
J gene: TRBJ1-3
CDR3 protein: CASIPGPSGNTIYF
CDR3 DNA: TGTGCCAGTATCCCAGGGCCCTCTGGAAACACCATATATTTT

D gene: NA
clone size: few
V gene: TRBV3-1/TRBV3-2
J gene: TRBJ1-5
CDR3 protein: CASSQVAGSQPQHF
CDR3 DNA: TGTGCCAGCAGCCAAGTCGCGGGGAGTCAGCCCCAGCATTTT

D gene: NA
clone size: NA
V gene: TRBV5-1
J gene: TRBJ1-6
CDR3 protein: CASRSPGSHSPLHF
CDR3 DNA: TGCGCCAGCAGGTCTCCAGGGAGCCATTCACCCCTCCACTTT

D gene: TRBD1
clone size: NA
V gene: TRBV5-6
J gene: TRBJ1-6
CDR3 protein: CASRYRTGGVYNSPLHF
CDR3 DNA: TGTGCCAGCCGCTACCGGACAGGGGGCGTGTATAATTCACCCCTCCACTTT

D gene: NA
clone size: NA
V gene: TRBV6-5
J gene: TRBJ1-2
CDR3 protein: CASSYQDQGNYGYTF
CDR3 DNA: TGTGCCAGCAGTTACCAAGATCAGGGGAACTATGGCTACACCTTC

D gene: TRBD1
clone size: NA
V gene: TRBV3-1/TRBV3-2
J gene: TRBJ1-2
CDR3 protein: CASSHLQDRGHGYTF
CDR3 DNA: TGTGCCAGCAGCCATCTCCAAGACAGGGGCCATGGCTACACCTTC

D gene: NA
clone size: once
V gene: TRBV19
J gene: TRBJ2-6
CDR3 protein: CASATTWRGSSGANVLTF
CDR3 DNA: TGTGCCAGTGCGACGACGTGGAGGGGGAGCTCTGGGGCCAACGTCCTGACTTTC

D gene: NA
clone size: few
V gene: TRBV3-1/TRBV3-2
J gene: TRBJ1-6
CDR3 protein: CASSNGQMRSPLHF
CDR3 DNA: TGTGCCAGCAGCAACGGACAGATGCGCTCACCCCTCCACTTT

D gene: NA
clone size: NA
V gene: TRBV6-6
J gene: TRBJ2-3
CDR3 protein: CASSYTGGPSTDTQYF
CDR3 DNA: TGTGCCAGCAGTTACACGGGCGGGCCTAGCACAGATACGCAGTATTTT

D gene: NA
clone size: once
V gene: TRBV6-6
J gene: TRBJ1-3
CDR3 protein: CASSYGSRGSGNTIYF
CDR3 DNA: TGTGCCAGCAGTTACGGGTCCCGGGGGTCTGGAAACACCATATATTTT

D gene: NA
clone size: NA
V gene: TRBV5-4
J gene: TRBJ1-2
CDR3 protein: CASSLAGGARMGYGYTF
CDR3 DNA: TGTGCCAGCAGCTTGGCGGGAGGGGCGCGGATGGGCTATGGCTACACCTTC

D gene: NA
clone size: few
V gene: TRBV4-2
J gene: TRBJ1-5
CDR3 protein: CASSQDTGSQPQHF
CDR3 DNA: TGTGCCAGCAGCCAAGATACGGGAAGTCAGCCCCAGCATTTT

D gene: NA
clone size: NA
V gene: TRBV30
J gene: TRBJ1-5
CDR3 protein: CAWTAADSNQPQHF
CDR3 DNA: TGTGCCTGGACGGCAGCCGATAGCAATCAGCCCCAGCATTTT

D gene: NA
clone size: NA
V gene: TRBV9
J gene: TRBJ1-3
CDR3 protein: CASSAGHSSGNTIYF
CDR3 DNA: TGTGCCAGCAGCGCGGGACACAGCTCTGGAAACACCATATATTTT

D gene: TRBD1
clone size: NA
V gene: TRBV19
J gene: TRBJ2-7
CDR3 protein: CASSLRTGWEQYF
CDR3 DNA: TGTGCCAGTAGTCTAAGGACAGGTTGGGAGCAGTACTTC

D gene: NA
clone size: NA
V gene: TRBV25-1
J gene: TRBJ1-3
CDR3 protein: CASSQAASGNTIYF
CDR3 DNA: TGTGCCAGCAGTCAGGCGGCATCTGGAAACACCATATATTTT

D gene: NA
clone size: NA
V gene: TRBV19
J gene: TRBJ1-2
CDR3 protein: CASTKKGYGYGYTF
CDR3 DNA: TGTGCCAGTACCAAGAAAGGGTATGGCTATGGCTACACCTTC

D gene: NA
clone size: NA
V gene: TRBV24-1
J gene: TRBJ1-3
CDR3 protein: CDAKSNTIYF
CDR3 DNA: TGTGACGCGAAATCAAACACCATATATTTT

D gene: NA
clone size: NA
V gene: TRBV30
J gene: TRBJ2-7
CDR3 protein: CAWSVRGLAETYEQYF
CDR3 DNA: TGTGCCTGGAGTGTACGCGGATTGGCAGAAACCTACGAGCAGTACTTC

D gene: NA
clone size: NA
V gene: TRBV25-1
J gene: TRBJ1-6
CDR3 protein: CASRGPQNNSPLHF
CDR3 DNA: TGTGCCAGCCGAGGGCCGCAGAATAATTCACCCCTCCACTTT

D gene: NA
clone size: few
V gene: TRBV29-1
J gene: TRBJ1-5
CDR3 protein: CSVLTGTSNQPQHF
CDR3 DNA: TGCAGCGTTTTGACGGGTACCAGCAATCAGCCCCAGCATTTT

D gene: NA
clone size: once
V gene: TRBV27
J gene: TRBJ2-3
CDR3 protein: CASKLDAVLDTQYF
CDR3 DNA: TGTGCCAGCAAACTAGATGCTGTCTTAGATACGCAGTATTTT

D gene: NA
clone size: few
V gene: TRBV9
J gene: TRBJ1-6
CDR3 protein: CASSPRRDNNSPLHF
CDR3 DNA: TGTGCCAGCAGCCCCCGACGAGACAATAATTCACCCCTCCACTTT

D gene: NA
clone size: NA
V gene: TRBV3-1/TRBV3-2
J gene: TRBJ1-4
CDR3 protein: CASSQGDGGWSEKLFF
CDR3 DNA: TGTGCCAGCAGCCAAGGTGATGGGGGTTGGAGCGAAAAACTGTTTTTT

D gene: NA
clone size: NA
V gene: TRBV12-5
J gene: TRBJ2-2
CDR3 protein: CASGLEKWELFF
CDR3 DNA: TGTGCTAGTGGTTTGGAAAAGTGGGAGCTGTTTTTT